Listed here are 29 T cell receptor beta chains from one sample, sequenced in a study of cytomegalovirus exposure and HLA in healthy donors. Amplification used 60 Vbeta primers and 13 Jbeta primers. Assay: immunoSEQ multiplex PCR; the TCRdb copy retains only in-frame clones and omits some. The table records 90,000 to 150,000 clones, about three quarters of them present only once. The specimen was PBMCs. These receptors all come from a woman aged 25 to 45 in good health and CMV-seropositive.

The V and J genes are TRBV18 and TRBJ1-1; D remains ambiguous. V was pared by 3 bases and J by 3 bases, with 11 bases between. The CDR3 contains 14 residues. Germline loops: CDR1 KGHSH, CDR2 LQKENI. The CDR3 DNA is TGTGCCAGCTCACCGCGAGGGAAGGACACTGAAGCTTTCTTT. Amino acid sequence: CASSPRGKDTEAFF.

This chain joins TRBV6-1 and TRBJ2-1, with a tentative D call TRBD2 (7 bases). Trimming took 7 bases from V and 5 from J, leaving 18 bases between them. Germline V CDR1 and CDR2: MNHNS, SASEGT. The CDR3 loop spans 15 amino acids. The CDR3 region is CASKGGGLWDNEQFF. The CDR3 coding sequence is TGTGCCAGCAAAGGGGGGGGACTATGGGACAATGAGCAGTTCTTC.

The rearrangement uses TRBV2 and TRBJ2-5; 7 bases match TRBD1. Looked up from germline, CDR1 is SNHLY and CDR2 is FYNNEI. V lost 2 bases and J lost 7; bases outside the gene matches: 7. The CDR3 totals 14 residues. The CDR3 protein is CASSESTGRATQYF. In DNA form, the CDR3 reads TGTGCCAGCAGTGAATCGACAGGGCGGGCGACCCAGTACTTC.

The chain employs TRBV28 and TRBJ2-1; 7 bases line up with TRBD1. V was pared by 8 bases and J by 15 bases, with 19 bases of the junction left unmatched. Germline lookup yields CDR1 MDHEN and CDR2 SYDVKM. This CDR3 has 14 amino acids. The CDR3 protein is CASRPRTGRVKGFF. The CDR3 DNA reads TGTGCCAGCCGACCCCGGACAGGCAGAGTGAAGGGGTTCTTC.

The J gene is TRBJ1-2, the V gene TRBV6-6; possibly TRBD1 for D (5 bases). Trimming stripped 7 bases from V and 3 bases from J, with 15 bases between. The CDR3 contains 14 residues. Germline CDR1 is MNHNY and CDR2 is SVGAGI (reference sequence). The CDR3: CASTQGGPDYGYTF. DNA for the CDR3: TGTGCCAGCACCCAGGGAGGTCCAGACTATGGCTACACCTTC.

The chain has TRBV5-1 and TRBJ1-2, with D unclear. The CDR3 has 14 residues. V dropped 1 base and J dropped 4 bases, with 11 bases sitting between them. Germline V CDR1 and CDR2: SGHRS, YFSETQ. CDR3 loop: CASSLTQTPYGYTF. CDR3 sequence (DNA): TGCGCCAGCAGCTTGACACAGACCCCCTATGGCTACACCTTC.

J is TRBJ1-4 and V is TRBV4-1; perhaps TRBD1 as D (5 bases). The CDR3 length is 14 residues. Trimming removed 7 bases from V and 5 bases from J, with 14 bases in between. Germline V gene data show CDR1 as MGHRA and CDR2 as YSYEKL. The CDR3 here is CASKRGGTNEKLFF. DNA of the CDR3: TGCGCCAGCAAAAGGGGCGGCACGAATGAAAAACTGTTTTTT.

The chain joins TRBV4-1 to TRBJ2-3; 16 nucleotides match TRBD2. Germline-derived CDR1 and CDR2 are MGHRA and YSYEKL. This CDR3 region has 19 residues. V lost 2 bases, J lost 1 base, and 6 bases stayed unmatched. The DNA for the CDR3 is TGCGCCAGCAGCCAAAACCCGGGACTAGCGGGGGGGCGCACAGATACGCAGTATTTT. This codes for CASSQNPGLAGGRTDTQYF.

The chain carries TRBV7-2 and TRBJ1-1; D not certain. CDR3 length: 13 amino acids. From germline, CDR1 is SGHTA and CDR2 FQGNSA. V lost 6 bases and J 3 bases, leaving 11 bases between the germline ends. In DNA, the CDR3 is TGTGCCAGCAGTAGGAGATCGGACACTGAAGCTTTCTTT. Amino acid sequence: CASSRRSDTEAFF.

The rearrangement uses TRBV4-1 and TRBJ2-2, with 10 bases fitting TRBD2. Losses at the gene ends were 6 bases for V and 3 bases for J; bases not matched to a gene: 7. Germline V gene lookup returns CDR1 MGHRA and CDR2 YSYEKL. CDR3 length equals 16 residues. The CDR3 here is CASRGLAGAYTGELFF. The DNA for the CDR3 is TGCGCCAGCAGGGGGCTAGCGGGGGCCTACACCGGGGAGCTGTTTTTT.

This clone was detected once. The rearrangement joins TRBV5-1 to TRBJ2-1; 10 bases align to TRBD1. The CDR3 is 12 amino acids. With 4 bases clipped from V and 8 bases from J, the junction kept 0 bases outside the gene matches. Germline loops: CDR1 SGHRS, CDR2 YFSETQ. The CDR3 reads CASSGQGDEQFF. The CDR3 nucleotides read TGCGCCAGCAGCGGACAGGGGGATGAGCAGTTCTTC. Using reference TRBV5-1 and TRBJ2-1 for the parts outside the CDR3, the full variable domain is KAGVTQTPRYLIKTRGQQVTLSCSPISGHRSVSWYQQTPGQGLQFLFEYFSETQRNKGNFPGRFSGRQFSNSRSEMNVSTLELGDSALYLCASSGQGDEQFFGPGTRLTVL.

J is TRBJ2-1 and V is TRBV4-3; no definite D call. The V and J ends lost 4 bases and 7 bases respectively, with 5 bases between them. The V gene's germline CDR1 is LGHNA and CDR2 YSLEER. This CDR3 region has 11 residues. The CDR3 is CASSRANEQFF. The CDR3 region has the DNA TGCGCCAGCAGCCGCGCAAATGAGCAGTTCTTC.

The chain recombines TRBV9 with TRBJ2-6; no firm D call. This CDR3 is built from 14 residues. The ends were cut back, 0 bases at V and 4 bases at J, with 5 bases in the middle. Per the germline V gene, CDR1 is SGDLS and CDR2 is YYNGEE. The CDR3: CASSVAVGANVLTF. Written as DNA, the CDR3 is TGTGCCAGCAGCGTAGCGGTGGGGGCCAACGTCCTGACTTTC.

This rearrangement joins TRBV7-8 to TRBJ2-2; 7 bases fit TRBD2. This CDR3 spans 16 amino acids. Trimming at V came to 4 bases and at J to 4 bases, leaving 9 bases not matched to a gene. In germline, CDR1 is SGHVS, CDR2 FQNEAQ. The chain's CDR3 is CASSSPTPGGTGELFF. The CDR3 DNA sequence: TGTGCCAGCAGCTCACCCACCCCGGGAGGCACCGGGGAGCTGTTTTTT.

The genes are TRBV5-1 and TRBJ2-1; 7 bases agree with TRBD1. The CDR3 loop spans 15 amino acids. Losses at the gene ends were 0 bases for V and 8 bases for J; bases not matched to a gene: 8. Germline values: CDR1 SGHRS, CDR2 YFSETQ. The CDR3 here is CASSLGTGEWDEQFF. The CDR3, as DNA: TGCGCCAGCAGCTTGGGCACAGGGGAATGGGATGAGCAGTTCTTC.

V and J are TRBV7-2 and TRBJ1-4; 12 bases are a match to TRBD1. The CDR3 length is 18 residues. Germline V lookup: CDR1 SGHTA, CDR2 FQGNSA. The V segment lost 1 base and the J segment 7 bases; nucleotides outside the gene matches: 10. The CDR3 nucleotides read TGTGCCAGCAGCTTAGATCCGGGACAGGGGGCGCGGGGTGAAAAACTGTTTTTT. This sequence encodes CASSLDPGQGARGEKLFF.

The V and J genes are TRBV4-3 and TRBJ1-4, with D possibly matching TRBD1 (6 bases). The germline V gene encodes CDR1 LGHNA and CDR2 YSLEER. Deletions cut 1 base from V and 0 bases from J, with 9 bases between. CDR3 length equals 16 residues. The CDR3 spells CASSQGTDPTNEKLFF. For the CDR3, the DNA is TGCGCCAGCAGCCAAGGGACAGACCCAACTAATGAAAAACTGTTTTTT.

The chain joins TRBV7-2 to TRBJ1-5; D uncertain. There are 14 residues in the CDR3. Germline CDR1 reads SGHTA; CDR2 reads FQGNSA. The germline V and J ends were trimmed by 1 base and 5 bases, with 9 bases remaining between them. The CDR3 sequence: CASSLDRTYQPQHF. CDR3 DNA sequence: TGTGCCAGCAGCTTAGACAGAACCTATCAGCCCCAGCATTTT.

The CDR3 nucleotides are TGTGCCAGCAGCTTGGGTGGGGGGACGAACTATGGCTACACCTTC. Translating it yields CASSLGGGTNYGYTF. The chain has TRBV9 and TRBJ1-2, with D maybe TRBD1 (5 bases). The CDR3 covers 15 residues. Germline V CDR1 and CDR2: SGDLS, YYNGEE. The ends were cut back, 4 bases at V and 2 bases at J, with 15 bases in the middle.

CDR3 protein: CASSELGQSEAFF. The CDR3, as DNA: TGCGCCAGCAGCGAACTGGGACAGTCTGAAGCTTTCTTT. The gene calls are TRBV5-1 and TRBJ1-1, with TRBD1 identical over 7 bases. J lost 6 bases, V lost 4 bases, and 6 bases had no gene match. The CDR3 covers 13 residues. The germline CDR1 and CDR2 sequences are SGHRS and YFSETQ.

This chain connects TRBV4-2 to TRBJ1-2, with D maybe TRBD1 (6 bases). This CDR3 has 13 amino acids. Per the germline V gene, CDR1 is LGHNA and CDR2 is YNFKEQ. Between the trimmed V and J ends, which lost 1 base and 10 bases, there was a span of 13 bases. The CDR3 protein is CASSQAGQSYYTF. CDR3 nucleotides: TGTGCCAGCAGCCAAGCCGGACAGAGCTACTACACCTTC.

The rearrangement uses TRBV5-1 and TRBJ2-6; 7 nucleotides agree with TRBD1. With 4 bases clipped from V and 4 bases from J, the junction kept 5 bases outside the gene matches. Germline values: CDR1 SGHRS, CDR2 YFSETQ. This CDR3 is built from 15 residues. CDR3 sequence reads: CASSQDRVGANVLTF. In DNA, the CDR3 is TGCGCCAGCAGCCAAGACAGGGTCGGGGCCAACGTCCTGACTTTC.

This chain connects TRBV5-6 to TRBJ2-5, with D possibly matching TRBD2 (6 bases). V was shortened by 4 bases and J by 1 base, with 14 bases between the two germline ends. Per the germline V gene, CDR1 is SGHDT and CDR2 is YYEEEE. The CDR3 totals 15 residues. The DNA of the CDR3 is TGTGCCAGCAGCGGGCGGGACGGGAGCCAAGAGACCCAGTACTTC. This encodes CASSGRDGSQETQYF. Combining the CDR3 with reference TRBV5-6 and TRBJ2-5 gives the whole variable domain DAGVTQSPTHLIKTRGQQVTLRCSPKSGHDTVSWYQQALGQGPQFIFQYYEEEERQRGNFPDRFSGHQFPNYSSELNVNALLLGDSALYLCASSGRDGSQETQYFGPGTRLLVL.

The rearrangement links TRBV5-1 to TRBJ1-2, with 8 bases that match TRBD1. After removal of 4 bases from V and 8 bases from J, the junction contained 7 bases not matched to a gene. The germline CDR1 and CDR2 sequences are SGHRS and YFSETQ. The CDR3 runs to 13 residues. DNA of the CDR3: TGCGCCAGCAGCACCGGGACAGGCGGAGGCTACACCTTC. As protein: CASSTGTGGGYTF. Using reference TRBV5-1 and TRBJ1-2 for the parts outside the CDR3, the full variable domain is KAGVTQTPRYLIKTRGQQVTLSCSPISGHRSVSWYQQTPGQGLQFLFEYFSETQRNKGNFPGRFSGRQFSNSRSEMNVSTLELGDSALYLCASSTGTGGGYTFGSGTRLTVV.

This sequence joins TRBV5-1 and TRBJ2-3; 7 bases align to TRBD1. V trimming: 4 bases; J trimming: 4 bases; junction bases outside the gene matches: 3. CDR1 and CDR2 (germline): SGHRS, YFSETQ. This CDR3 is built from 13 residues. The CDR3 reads CASSRGTADTQYF. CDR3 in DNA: TGCGCCAGCAGCCGAGGGACAGCAGATACGCAGTATTTT.

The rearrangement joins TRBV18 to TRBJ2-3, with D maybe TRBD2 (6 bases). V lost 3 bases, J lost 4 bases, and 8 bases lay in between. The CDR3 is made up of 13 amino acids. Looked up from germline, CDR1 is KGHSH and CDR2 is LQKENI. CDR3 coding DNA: TGTGCCAGCTCACCTCTAGCGTCAGATACGCAGTATTTT. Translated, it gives CASSPLASDTQYF.

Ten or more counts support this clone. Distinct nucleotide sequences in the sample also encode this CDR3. CDR3 region: CASSQEGATGELFF. The CDR3 DNA follows: TGCGCCAGCAGCCAAGAAGGAGCTACCGGGGAGCTGTTTTTT. The chain employs TRBV4-3 and TRBJ2-2, with D unresolved. CDR1 and CDR2 (germline): LGHNA, YSLEER. The CDR3 sequence is 14 residues long. Trimming took off 0 bases at V and 5 bases at J, with 7 bases between the two ends.

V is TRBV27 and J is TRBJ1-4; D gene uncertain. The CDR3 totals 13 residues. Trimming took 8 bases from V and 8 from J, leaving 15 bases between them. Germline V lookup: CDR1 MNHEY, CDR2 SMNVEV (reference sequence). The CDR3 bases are TGTGCCAGCGGCCACAACCGCGGGGAAAAACTGTTTTTT. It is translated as CASGHNRGEKLFF.

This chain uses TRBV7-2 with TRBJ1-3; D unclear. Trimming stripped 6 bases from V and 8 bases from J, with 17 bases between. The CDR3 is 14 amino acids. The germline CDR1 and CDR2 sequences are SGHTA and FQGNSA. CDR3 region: CASSFIPGRDTIYF. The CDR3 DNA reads TGTGCCAGCAGTTTTATCCCGGGTCGGGACACCATATATTTT.